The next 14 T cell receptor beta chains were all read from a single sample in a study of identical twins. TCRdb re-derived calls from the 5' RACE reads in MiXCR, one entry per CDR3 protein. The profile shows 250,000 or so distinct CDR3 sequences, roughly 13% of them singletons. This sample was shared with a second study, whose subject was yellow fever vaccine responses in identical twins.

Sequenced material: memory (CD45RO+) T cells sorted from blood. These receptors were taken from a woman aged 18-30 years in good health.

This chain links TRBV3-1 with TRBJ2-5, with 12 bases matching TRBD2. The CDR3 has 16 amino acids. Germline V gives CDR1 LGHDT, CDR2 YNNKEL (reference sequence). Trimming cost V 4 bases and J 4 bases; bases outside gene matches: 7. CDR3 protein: CASSRETSGGGETQYF. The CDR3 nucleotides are TGTGCCAGCAGCCGTGAGACTAGCGGGGGAGGAGAGACCCAGTACTTC.

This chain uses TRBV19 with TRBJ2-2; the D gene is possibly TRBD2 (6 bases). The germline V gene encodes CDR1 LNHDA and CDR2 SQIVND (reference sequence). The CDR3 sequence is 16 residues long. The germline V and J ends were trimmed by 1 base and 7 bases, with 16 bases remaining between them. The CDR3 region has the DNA TGTGCCAGTAGTATAGGTCTCGGGACTTTTTACGGGGAGCTGTTTTTT. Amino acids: CASSIGLGTFYGELFF.

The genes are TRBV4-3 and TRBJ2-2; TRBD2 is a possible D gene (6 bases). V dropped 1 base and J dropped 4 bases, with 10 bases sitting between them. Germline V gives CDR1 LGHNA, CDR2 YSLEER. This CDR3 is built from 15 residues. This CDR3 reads CASSQAMGGTGELFF. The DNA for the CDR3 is TGCGCCAGCAGCCAAGCTATGGGAGGCACCGGGGAGCTGTTTTTT.

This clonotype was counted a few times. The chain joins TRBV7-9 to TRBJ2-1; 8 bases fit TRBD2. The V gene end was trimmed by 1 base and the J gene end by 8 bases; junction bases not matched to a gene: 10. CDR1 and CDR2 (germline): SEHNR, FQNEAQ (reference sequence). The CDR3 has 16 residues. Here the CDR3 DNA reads TGTGCCAGCAGCTTAGTTCTCGGGAGGGCCCTCCATGAGCAGTTCTTC. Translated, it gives CASSLVLGRALHEQFF.

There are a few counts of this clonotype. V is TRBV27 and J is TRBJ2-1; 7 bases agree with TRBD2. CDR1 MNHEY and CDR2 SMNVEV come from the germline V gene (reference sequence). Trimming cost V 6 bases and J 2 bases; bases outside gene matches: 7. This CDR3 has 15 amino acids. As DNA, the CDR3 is TGTGCCAGCAGATCGACTAGCCGCCCCTACAATGAGCAGTTCTTC. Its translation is CASRSTSRPYNEQFF.

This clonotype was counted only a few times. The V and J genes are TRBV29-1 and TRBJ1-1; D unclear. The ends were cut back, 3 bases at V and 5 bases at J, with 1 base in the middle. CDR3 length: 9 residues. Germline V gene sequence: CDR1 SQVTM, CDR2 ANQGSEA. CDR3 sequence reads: CSVDTEAFF. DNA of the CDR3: TGCAGCGTTGATACTGAAGCTTTCTTT.

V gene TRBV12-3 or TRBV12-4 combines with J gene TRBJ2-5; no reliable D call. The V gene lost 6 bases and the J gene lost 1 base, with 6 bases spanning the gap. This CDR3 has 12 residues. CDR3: CASRRPQETQYF. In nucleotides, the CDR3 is TGTGCCAGCAGGAGACCCCAAGAGACCCAGTACTTC.

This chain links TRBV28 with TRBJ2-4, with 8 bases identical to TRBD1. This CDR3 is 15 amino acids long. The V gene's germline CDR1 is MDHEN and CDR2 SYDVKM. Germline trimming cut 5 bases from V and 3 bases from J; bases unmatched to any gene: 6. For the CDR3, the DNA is TGTGCCAGCAGTCCGAGACAGGGGAGCAAAAACATTCAGTACTTC. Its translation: CASSPRQGSKNIQYF. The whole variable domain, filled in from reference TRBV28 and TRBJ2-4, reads DVKVTQSSRYLVKRTGEKVFLECVQDMDHENMFWYRQDPGLGLRLIYFSYDVKMKEKGDIPEGYSVSREKKERFSLILESASTNQTSMYLCASSPRQGSKNIQYFGAGTRLSVL.

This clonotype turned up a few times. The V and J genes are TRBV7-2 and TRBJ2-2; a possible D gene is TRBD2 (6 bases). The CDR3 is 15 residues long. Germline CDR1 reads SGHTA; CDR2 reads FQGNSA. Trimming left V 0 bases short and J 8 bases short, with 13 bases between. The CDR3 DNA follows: TGTGCCAGCAGCTTAGCGATTATAGCGGTAGGGGAGCTGTTTTTT. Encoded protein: CASSLAIIAVGELFF. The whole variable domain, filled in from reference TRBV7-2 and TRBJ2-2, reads GAGVSQSPSNKVTEKGKDVELRCDPISGHTALYWYRQSLGQGLEFLIYFQGNSAPDKSGLPSDRFSAERTGGSVSTLTIQRTQQEDSAVYLCASSLAIIAVGELFFGEGSRLTVL.

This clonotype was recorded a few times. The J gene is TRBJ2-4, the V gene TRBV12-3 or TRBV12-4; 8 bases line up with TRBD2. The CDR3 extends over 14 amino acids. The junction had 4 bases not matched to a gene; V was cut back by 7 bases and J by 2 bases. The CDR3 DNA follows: TGTGCCAGCAACCGCGGGGGGTCCAAAAACATTCAGTACTTC. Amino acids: CASNRGGSKNIQYF.

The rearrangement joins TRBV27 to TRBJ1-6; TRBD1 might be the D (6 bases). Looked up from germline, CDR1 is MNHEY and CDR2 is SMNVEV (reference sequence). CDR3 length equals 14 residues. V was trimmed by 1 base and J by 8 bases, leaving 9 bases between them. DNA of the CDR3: TGTGCCAGCAGTTTATATTACAGGGATTCACCCCTCCACTTT. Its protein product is CASSLYYRDSPLHF.

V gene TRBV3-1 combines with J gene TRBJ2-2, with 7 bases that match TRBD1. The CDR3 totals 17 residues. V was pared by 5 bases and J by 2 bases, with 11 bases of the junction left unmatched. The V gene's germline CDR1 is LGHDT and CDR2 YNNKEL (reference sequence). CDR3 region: CASSLKHDRVNTGELFF. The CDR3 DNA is TGTGCCAGCAGCTTAAAACACGACAGGGTTAACACCGGGGAGCTGTTTTTT.

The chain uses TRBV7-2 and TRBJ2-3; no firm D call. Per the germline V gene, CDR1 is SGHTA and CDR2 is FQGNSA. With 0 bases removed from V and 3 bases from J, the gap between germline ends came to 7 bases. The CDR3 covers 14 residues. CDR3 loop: CASSLAYHTDTQYF. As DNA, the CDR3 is TGTGCCAGCAGCTTAGCGTATCATACAGATACGCAGTATTTT.

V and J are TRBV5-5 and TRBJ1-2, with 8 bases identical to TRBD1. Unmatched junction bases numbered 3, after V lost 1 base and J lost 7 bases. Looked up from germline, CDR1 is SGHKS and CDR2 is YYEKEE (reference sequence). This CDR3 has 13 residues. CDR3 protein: CASSLRTGSGYTF. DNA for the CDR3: TGTGCCAGCAGCTTGAGGACAGGGAGTGGCTACACCTTC.